Listed here are 28 T cell receptor beta chains from one sample, sequenced in a study of PD-L1 blockade in urothelial cancer. Time point described: peripheral blood 6 weeks after treatment start. Libraries were prepared by immunoSEQ multiplex PCR; TCRdb keeps only in-frame clonotypes and omits some of them. The data hold more than 60,000 clones, with 85% to 90% observed a single time. Sequenced here: PBMCs, sampled around atezolizumab (anti-PD-L1) treatment. These receptors came from a man aged 60-69 years with urothelial cancer.

The genes are TRBV2 and TRBJ2-3, with D unclear. The germline gives CDR1 SNHLY, CDR2 FYNNEI. The CDR3 covers 11 residues. The V end lost 7 bases, the J end lost 6 bases, and 8 bases lay between the germline ends. The CDR3 protein is CASTRSDTQYF. The CDR3 bases are TGTGCCAGCACCCGGTCTGATACGCAGTATTTT.

The gene calls are TRBV11-3 and TRBJ1-1; maybe TRBD1 (5 bases). The CDR3 length is 13 residues. The germline gives CDR1 SGHNT, CDR2 YENEEA. V lost 3 bases and J 5 bases, leaving 10 bases between the germline ends. The CDR3 protein is CASSFRRGTEAFF. In nucleotides, the CDR3 is TGTGCCAGCAGCTTTCGGAGGGGTACTGAAGCTTTCTTT.

V usage is TRBV6-6 and J usage is TRBJ1-2; 9 nucleotides align to TRBD1. The CDR3 spans 15 residues. The V segment lost 0 bases and the J segment 8 bases; nucleotides outside the gene matches: 7. Germline V CDR1 and CDR2: MNHNY, SVGAGI (reference sequence). The DNA of the CDR3 is TGTGCCAGCAGTTACTCGCGGACAGGGGCTAAAGGCTACACCTTC. Protein: CASSYSRTGAKGYTF.

The chain carries TRBV6-6 and TRBJ2-7; D gene uncertain. Germline CDR1 is MNHNY and CDR2 is SVGAGI (reference sequence). This CDR3 has 11 amino acids. V lost 2 bases and J lost 6, with 5 bases in between. This CDR3 reads CASSYEFEQYF. The CDR3 bases are TGTGCCAGCAGTTACGAGTTCGAGCAGTACTTC.

J is TRBJ1-3 and V is TRBV6-5; D uncertain. The CDR3 covers 14 residues. V lost 6 bases, J lost 0 bases, and 9 bases lay in between. The germline V gene encodes CDR1 MNHEY and CDR2 SVGAGI. The CDR3 region has the DNA TGTGCCAGCAGACGCGCAAGCTCTGGAAACACCATATATTTT. Residues: CASRRASSGNTIYF.

The chain recombines TRBV5-1 with TRBJ2-5, with TRBD2 as a possible D gene (6 bases). This CDR3 is built from 16 residues. V lost 0 bases, J lost 5 bases, and 17 bases lay in between. CDR1 and CDR2 (germline): SGHRS, YFSETQ. The DNA for the CDR3 is TGCGCCAGCAGCTTGGCCGGGACTTCCGGCGGGGAGACCCAGTACTTC. Amino acid sequence: CASSLAGTSGGETQYF.

The chain recombines TRBV25-1 with TRBJ2-5, with 8 nucleotides matching TRBD1. Germline V CDR1 and CDR2: MGHDK, SYGVNS. Losses at the gene ends were 0 bases for V and 4 bases for J; bases not matched to a gene: 10. The CDR3 covers 17 residues. In DNA, the CDR3 is TGTGCCAGCAGTGAATACACCCAGGACAGGGTCGGAGAGACCCAGTACTTC. Its protein product is CASSEYTQDRVGETQYF.

J is TRBJ1-2 and V is TRBV13; no reliable D call. Germline CDR1 is PRHDT and CDR2 is FYEKMQ (reference sequence). V was pared by 3 bases and J by 3 bases, with 11 bases between. The CDR3 spans 14 residues. The CDR3 region has the DNA TGTGCCAGCAGCTTCTACGGGGAATACTATGGCTACACCTTC. This gives the protein CASSFYGEYYGYTF.

The J gene is TRBJ1-5, the V gene TRBV15; D gene ambiguous. Germline V lookup: CDR1 LNHNV, CDR2 YYDKDF (reference sequence). This CDR3 has 12 amino acids. V lost 0 bases, J lost 11 bases, and 8 bases lay in between. CDR3 bases: TGTGCCACCAGCAGAGATCACTCCACCCAGCATTTT. Translation: CATSRDHSTQHF.

The rearrangement joins TRBV10-1 to TRBJ1-1, with TRBD1 matching 7 bases. Germline assignment: CDR1 WNHNN and CDR2 SYGVQD (reference sequence). V lost 6 bases, J lost 3 bases, and 4 bases stayed unmatched. This CDR3 has 13 amino acids. This CDR3 is CASSDREHTEAFF. The CDR3 nucleotides read TGCGCCAGCAGCGACAGGGAGCACACTGAAGCTTTCTTT.

J is TRBJ1-3 and V is TRBV5-1, with D tentatively TRBD1 (5 bases). The CDR3 runs to 15 residues. Germline CDR1 and CDR2: SGHRS and YFSETQ. Trimming shortened V by 0 bases and J by 4 bases, and 11 bases separated the two germline ends. Here the CDR3 reads CASSLDQGAGNTIYF. As DNA, the CDR3 is TGCGCCAGCAGCTTGGACCAGGGCGCGGGAAACACCATATATTTT.

The rearrangement uses TRBV27 and TRBJ2-2; 10 bases align to TRBD1. Germline V gene data show CDR1 as MNHEY and CDR2 as SMNVEV (reference sequence). V shed 8 bases, J shed 5 bases, and the junction held 5 bases outside the gene matches. The CDR3 runs to 14 residues. The CDR3 DNA is TGTGCCAGCGGGGGACAGGGGAAGACCGGGGAGCTGTTTTTT. It yields the protein CASGGQGKTGELFF.

The chain recombines TRBV9 with TRBJ2-1, with 7 bases aligning to TRBD2. The CDR3 has 16 amino acids. After removal of 3 bases from V and 0 bases from J, the junction contained 6 bases not matched to a gene. CDR1 SGDLS and CDR2 YYNGEE come from the germline V gene. The CDR3 DNA is TGTGCCAGCAGCGACCGAGCGGGAAGCTCCTACAATGAGCAGTTCTTC. Protein: CASSDRAGSSYNEQFF.

The chain uses TRBV11-3 and TRBJ1-1; 10 bases agree with TRBD1. The CDR3 is 14 amino acids. V dropped 5 bases and J dropped 6; count of bases not matched to a gene: 6. The V gene's germline CDR1 is SGHNT and CDR2 YENEEA. This CDR3 reads CASSPDRGRAEAFF. The CDR3 DNA reads as TGTGCCAGCAGCCCGGACAGGGGGAGGGCTGAAGCTTTCTTT. The variable domain in full, with the rest retrieved from reference TRBV11-3 and TRBJ1-1, is EAGVVQSPRYKIIEKKQPVAFWCNPISGHNTLYWYLQNLGQGPELLIRYENEEAVDDSQLPKDRFSAERLKGVDSTLKIQPAELGDSAVYLCASSPDRGRAEAFFGQGTRLTVV.

The gene calls are TRBV9 and TRBJ2-5; 9 nucleotides agree with TRBD2. The CDR3 has 17 residues. In germline, CDR1 is SGDLS, CDR2 YYNGEE. V was pared by 4 bases and J by 1 base, with 11 bases of the junction left unmatched. The CDR3 DNA is TGTGCCAGCAGCCCGGGACTAGCCAATCTCGCCCAAGAGACCCAGTACTTC. Translating it yields CASSPGLANLAQETQYF.

The chain has TRBV7-3 and TRBJ2-2, with a tentative D call TRBD2 (6 bases). Germline V gene sequence: CDR1 SGHTA, CDR2 FQGTGA. CDR3 length: 16 residues. The V end was cut by 4 bases, the J end by 1 base, with 13 bases between. The CDR3 spells CASSSGGSGNTGELFF. DNA for the CDR3: TGTGCCAGCAGCTCAGGAGGGAGCGGGAACACCGGGGAGCTGTTTTTT.

The chain links TRBV5-1 to TRBJ2-7; a possible D gene is TRBD2 (6 bases). V dropped 4 bases and J dropped 0 bases, with 14 bases sitting between them. Germline CDR1 reads SGHRS; CDR2 reads YFSETQ. The CDR3 is 15 residues long. The CDR3 loop is CASSGGGSLSYEQYF. The CDR3 DNA is TGCGCCAGCAGCGGGGGAGGCAGCCTCTCCTACGAGCAGTACTTC.

As concerns this clone: One end of the junction does not line up with germline, which may come from a read error. The CDR3 DNA is TGTGCCAGTAGTATTGGTACAGGGGGCATGCTCTTC. Residues: CASSIGTGGMLF. The genes are TRBV19 and TRBJ2-1; 9 bases are shared with TRBD1. Germline V CDR1 and CDR2: LNHDA, SQIVND (reference sequence). The length of the CDR3 is 12 residues.

The V and J genes are TRBV27 and TRBJ2-7; D is unresolved. The CDR3 length is 13 residues. The ends were cut back, 3 bases at V and 5 bases at J, with 11 bases in the middle. CDR1 is MNHEY and CDR2 is SMNVEV in the germline V gene (reference sequence). The CDR3 DNA is TGTGCCAGCAGTTTGTCTAGAAGCCACGAGCAGTACTTC. Translating gives CASSLSRSHEQYF.

This rearrangement joins TRBV19 to TRBJ1-2, with 12 bases matching TRBD1. Germline V gene data show CDR1 as LNHDA and CDR2 as SQIVND (reference sequence). This CDR3 has 14 residues. Trimming removed 5 bases from V and 9 bases from J; junction bases left unmatched: 7. CDR3: CASSAGTGGASYTF. The CDR3 DNA sequence: TGTGCCAGTAGTGCGGGGACAGGGGGCGCGAGCTACACCTTC.

The rearrangement links TRBV14 to TRBJ2-3, with 13 bases lining up with TRBD2. This CDR3 has 17 residues. J was trimmed by 2 bases and V by 4 bases; bases with no gene match: 6. Per the germline V gene, CDR1 is SGHDN and CDR2 is FVKESK. The CDR3 sequence: CASSLRTSGGYTDTQYF. DNA for the CDR3: TGTGCCAGCAGCCTCCGGACTAGCGGGGGCTACACAGATACGCAGTATTTT.

The chain recombines TRBV6-5 with TRBJ2-3; D is ambiguous. V lost 0 bases and J 4 bases, leaving 8 bases between the germline ends. CDR1 is MNHEY, CDR2 SVGAGI, per germline. CDR3 length equals 14 residues. The CDR3 loop is CASSYSFQADTQYF. The CDR3 nucleotides read TGTGCCAGCAGTTACTCTTTCCAGGCAGATACGCAGTATTTT.

As to this clone: Within the sample, other DNA sequences also encode this same CDR3. This chain links TRBV4-1 with TRBJ2-7; D is unclear. This CDR3 is 13 amino acids long. CDR1 MGHRA and CDR2 YSYEKL come from the germline V gene. V lost 0 bases to trimming and J lost 3 bases, with 6 bases between them. CDR3 amino acids: CASSQDRSYEQYF. The CDR3 DNA sequence: TGCGCCAGCAGCCAAGACCGGAGCTACGAGCAGTACTTC.

The rearrangement joins TRBV2 to TRBJ2-7, with 10 bases that match TRBD1. The ends lost 4 bases at V and 7 bases at J; junction bases unmatched: 7. The CDR3 covers 14 residues. Germline loops: CDR1 SNHLY, CDR2 FYNNEI. In DNA, the CDR3 is TGTGCCAGCAGTGTGGGACAGGGGTTCGGGGAGCAGTACTTC. Residues: CASSVGQGFGEQYF.

This clone was counted between two and nine times. The chain recombines TRBV5-1 with TRBJ1-2; D uncertain. The CDR3 length is 13 residues. Trimming took 3 bases from V and 3 from J, leaving 9 bases between them. Germline V gives CDR1 SGHRS, CDR2 YFSETQ. CDR3 sequence: CASSYSVDYGYTF. In nucleotides, the CDR3 is TGCGCCAGCAGCTATTCAGTCGACTATGGCTACACCTTC.

This chain links TRBV7-9 with TRBJ2-2; the D is unclear. V was shortened by 6 bases and J by 0 bases, with 8 bases between the two germline ends. The CDR3 sequence is 14 residues long. Germline V gene sequence: CDR1 SEHNR, CDR2 FQNEAQ (reference sequence). The CDR3 loop is CASSANSNTGELFF. In DNA, the CDR3 is TGTGCCAGCAGTGCCAACTCGAACACCGGGGAGCTGTTTTTT.

This clone came up once. The chain couples TRBV5-1 to TRBJ2-7; D not resolved. Trimming stripped 9 bases from V and 4 bases from J, with 20 bases between. This CDR3 has 14 amino acids. The germline V gene has CDR1 SGHRS and CDR2 YFSETQ. The CDR3 reads CATSWVPGPYEQYF. In DNA, the CDR3 is TGCGCCACCTCCTGGGTCCCAGGTCCATACGAGCAGTACTTC.

This clone appeared a few times. The gene calls are TRBV4-3 and TRBJ2-6; D possibly corresponds to TRBD2 (6 bases). The CDR3 covers 16 residues. CDR1 is LGHNA and CDR2 is YSLEER in the germline V gene. Trimming pared 0 bases from V and 2 bases from J, leaving 8 bases between. CDR3 in amino acids: CASSQEEGAGANVLTF. The DNA of the CDR3 is TGCGCCAGCAGCCAAGAGGAGGGCGCTGGGGCCAACGTCCTGACTTTC.